This T cell receptor beta chain was obtained from a study of human T cells and chemical hapten exposure. Study-wide results and caveats: TCRs whose frequency exceeded 1 in 1000 remained the same following DPC sensitization. Against controls, expanded TCRs gave rise to significantly more large CDR3 similarity clusters.

This clonotype was counted at least ten times. Its matching antigen is unknown. TCRdb re-called the RACE reads through MiXCR, storing one row per CDR3 protein. Among under 400,000 distinct CDR3 sequences listed, 5.1% were seen once. Indicated time point: pre-sensitization, week 0. Treatment here: therapeutic diphenylcyclopropenone sensitization with weekly scalp DPC. The receptor was isolated from a woman in her forties or fifties with alopecia areata. Some clones in this sample may be carry-over from other donors' samples. This specimen was whole blood, taken in connection with sensitization to the hapten diphenylcyclopropenone (DPC).

CDR3 DNA sequence: TGCAGTGCTGGATGGGGAGGAGAGACCCAGTACTTC. The encoded protein is CSAGWGGETQYF. The chain employs TRBV20-1 and TRBJ2-5, with D maybe TRBD2 (6 bases). Germline lookup yields CDR1 DFQATT and CDR2 SNEGSKA (reference sequence). Trimming cost V 5 bases and J 4 bases, with 11 bases left between them. This CDR3 is 12 amino acids long.